These 30 T cell receptor beta chains share one sample of origin, sequenced in a study of T cells in Graves' hyperthyroidism and ophthalmopathy. TCR beta CDR3 sequences were amplified from RNA transcripts. First-round RT-PCR with HTBI primers amplified the TCR CDR3 region. TCRdb reprocessed the multiplex PCR reads via MiXCR and lists one record per CDR3 protein. The sample shows 300,000 to 400,000 distinct CDR3 sequences, 21% of them seen only once. Sequenced input: blood. The receptor set was obtained from a woman between 50 and 59 years old with Graves' hyperthyroidism.

This clonotype has at least ten counts. The rearrangement uses TRBV18 and TRBJ2-2; no firm D call. Germline assignment: CDR1 KGHSH and CDR2 LQKENI. The CDR3 has 12 residues. V was pared by 1 base and J by 8 bases, with 5 bases between. The CDR3 is CASSPREGELFF. CDR3 DNA sequence: TGTGCCAGCTCACCACGGGAAGGGGAGCTGTTTTTT.

A few counts support this clonotype. The chain is built from TRBV6-2 or TRBV6-3 and TRBJ1-2; 7 nucleotides align to TRBD1. This CDR3 spans 15 amino acids. The junction had 15 bases not matched to a gene; V was cut back by 2 bases and J by 12 bases. Germline CDR1 is MNHEY and CDR2 is SVGEGT. This CDR3 is CASSYISTGNLGDTF. In nucleotides, the CDR3 is TGTGCCAGCAGTTACATATCGACAGGGAACCTGGGAGACACCTTC.

This clonotype was detected many times. The chain joins TRBV3-1 to TRBJ2-1, with 7 bases lining up with TRBD2. The V gene end was trimmed by 0 bases and the J gene end by 3 bases; junction bases not matched to a gene: 5. Germline V gives CDR1 LGHDT, CDR2 YNNKEL (reference sequence). This CDR3 region has 16 residues. The CDR3, as DNA: TGTGCCAGCAGCCAAGATTGGGGGGGGGACTACAATGAGCAGTTCTTC. Translation gives CASSQDWGGDYNEQFF.

This clonotype was seen more than once but under ten times. V and J are TRBV14 and TRBJ1-2; D unclear. The V end was cut by 3 bases, the J end by 3 bases, with 8 bases between. Per the germline V gene, CDR1 is SGHDN and CDR2 is FVKESK. The CDR3 runs to 13 residues. The CDR3: CASSQIRDYGYTF. CDR3 nucleotide sequence: TGTGCCAGCAGCCAGATAAGAGACTATGGCTACACCTTC.

There are many counts of this clonotype. The chain employs TRBV6-5 and TRBJ2-7; TRBD1 matches at 9 bases. This CDR3 is 15 amino acids long. Looked up from germline, CDR1 is MNHEY and CDR2 is SVGAGI. J gave up 4 bases and V 2 bases, and 6 bases lay outside the gene matches. CDR3 sequence: CASSYGDRVTYEQYF. For the CDR3, the DNA is TGTGCCAGCAGTTACGGGGACAGGGTTACGTACGAGCAGTACTTC.

V is TRBV7-6 and J is TRBJ1-3; D unresolved. Trimming shortened V by 4 bases and J by 4 bases, and 8 bases separated the two germline ends. The CDR3 spans 13 residues. Per the germline V gene, CDR1 is SGHVS and CDR2 is FNYEAQ. The CDR3 loop is CASSSSEGNTIYF. DNA of the CDR3: TGTGCCAGCAGCTCGTCCGAGGGAAACACCATATATTTT.

This clonotype appeared many times. The chain employs TRBV12-3 or TRBV12-4 and TRBJ2-7, with TRBD1 matching 8 bases. Trimming removed 5 bases from V and 2 bases from J; junction bases left unmatched: 5. The CDR3 extends over 14 amino acids. The CDR3 is CASSRTGSTYEQYF. For the CDR3, the DNA is TGTGCCAGCAGTAGGACAGGGTCAACCTACGAGCAGTACTTC.

The V call is TRBV19, the J call TRBJ2-5; D is possibly TRBD2 (6 bases). Trimming removed 7 bases from V and 4 bases from J, with 22 bases in between. Germline CDR1 is LNHDA and CDR2 is SQIVND (reference sequence). The CDR3 covers 16 residues. For the CDR3, the DNA is TGTGCCAGTAAGGAATCGCGGCGGGGAGAGAGAGAGACCCAGTACTTC. It is translated as CASKESRRGERETQYF.

This clonotype was counted ten times or more. The chain links TRBV5-1 to TRBJ2-3, with 7 bases lining up with TRBD2. CDR1 is SGHRS, CDR2 YFSETQ, per germline. CDR3 length equals 15 residues. The J segment lost 4 bases and the V segment lost 0 bases, leaving 5 bases of the junction unmatched. The CDR3 DNA reads as TGCGCCAGCAGCTTGGCTAGCGGCCCTGCAGATACGCAGTATTTT. Protein product: CASSLASGPADTQYF.

The chain recombines TRBV5-1 with TRBJ1-2, with D possibly being TRBD1 (6 bases). V lost 4 bases to trimming and J lost 4 bases, with 23 bases between them. Per the germline V gene, CDR1 is SGHRS and CDR2 is YFSETQ. This CDR3 region has 17 residues. The CDR3: CASSVKGGQEWSYGYTF. The CDR3 nucleotides read TGCGCCAGCAGCGTGAAAGGGGGGCAGGAATGGAGCTATGGCTACACCTTC.

This chain uses TRBV12-3 or TRBV12-4 with TRBJ1-1; no clear D. Trimming pared 3 bases from V and 1 base from J, leaving 9 bases between. The CDR3 loop spans 14 amino acids. CDR3 sequence: CASSFMSTNTEAFF. CDR3 coding DNA: TGTGCCAGCAGTTTTATGTCTACGAACACTGAAGCTTTCTTT.

This clonotype was counted at least ten times. CDR3 bases: TGTGCCAGCAGCCACACCAATGAGCAGTTCTTC. It encodes CASSHTNEQFF. The V and J genes are TRBV3-1 and TRBJ2-1; D unresolved. The CDR3 is 11 amino acids. V lost 3 bases and J 6 bases, leaving 3 bases between the germline ends. From germline, CDR1 is LGHDT and CDR2 YNNKEL (reference sequence).

This clonotype was seen a few times. V and J are TRBV4-1 and TRBJ2-3, with 9 bases aligning to TRBD1. The CDR3 has 16 amino acids. CDR1 MGHRA and CDR2 YSYEKL come from the germline V gene. The V and J ends lost 1 base and 4 bases, in that order; junction bases with no gene match: 6. The CDR3 sequence is CASSQGAGQGADTQYF. CDR3 coding DNA: TGCGCCAGCAGCCAAGGGGCGGGACAGGGCGCAGATACGCAGTATTTT.

The CDR3 sequence: CASNFRDRGTEAFF. The CDR3 DNA reads TGTGCCAGCAACTTTCGGGACAGGGGCACTGAAGCTTTCTTT. J is TRBJ1-1 and V is TRBV7-9; 10 bases map to TRBD1. Germline V gene lookup returns CDR1 SEHNR and CDR2 FQNEAQ (reference sequence). The V gene end was trimmed by 7 bases and the J gene end by 4 bases; junction bases not matched to a gene: 6. The CDR3 is 14 residues long.

This clonotype has a count of ten or more. The V call is TRBV20-1, the J call TRBJ2-5, with D possibly matching TRBD2 (6 bases). Trimming pared 6 bases from V and 1 base from J, leaving 12 bases between. The V gene's germline CDR1 is DFQATT and CDR2 SNEGSKA (reference sequence). CDR3 length: 13 amino acids. The CDR3 reads CSAPGRGQETQYF. The CDR3 nucleotides read TGCAGTGCCCCCGGGCGGGGCCAAGAGACCCAGTACTTC.

This clonotype was counted a few times. This chain connects TRBV29-1 to TRBJ1-5; perhaps TRBD1 as D (6 bases). This CDR3 is 13 amino acids long. CDR1 and CDR2 (germline): SQVTM, ANQGSEA. With 6 bases removed from V and 7 bases from J, the gap between germline ends came to 16 bases. The CDR3 DNA is TGCAGCGTGGGCGACAGGATAAGCCAGCCCCAGCATTTT. Its protein product is CSVGDRISQPQHF.

This rearrangement joins TRBV9 to TRBJ2-2, with 8 bases matching TRBD2. J gave up 6 bases and V 4 bases, and 8 bases lay outside the gene matches. CDR1 and CDR2 from the germline V gene are SGDLS and YYNGEE. This CDR3 has 15 residues. Here the CDR3 DNA reads TGTGCCAGCAGCCCCAACCGGGGGGGAGCCGGGGAGCTGTTTTTT. Protein sequence: CASSPNRGGAGELFF.

This clonotype appeared many times. The chain is built from TRBV20-1 and TRBJ2-5; possible D gene TRBD2, 6 bases. There are 12 residues in the CDR3. CDR1 and CDR2 (germline): DFQATT, SNEGSKA (reference sequence). V was clipped by 3 bases and J by 1 base, with 6 bases between them. The CDR3 DNA reads as TGCAGTGCTAGGACTAGCCAAGAGACCCAGTACTTC. This gives the protein CSARTSQETQYF.

This clonotype showed up just once. V gene TRBV6-2 or TRBV6-3 combines with J gene TRBJ1-4; no clear D. V lost 7 bases and J lost 0, with 12 bases in between. Germline V gene data show CDR1 as MNHEY and CDR2 as SVGEGT. This CDR3 spans 15 amino acids. This chain's CDR3 is CASKPSISTNEKLFF. DNA of the CDR3: TGTGCCAGCAAGCCATCCATATCAACTAATGAAAAACTGTTTTTT.

This clonotype was counted ten times or more. The chain joins TRBV5-1 to TRBJ2-5; D is uncertain. Trimming pared 1 base from V and 1 base from J, leaving 8 bases between. The CDR3 has 14 amino acids. The V gene's germline CDR1 is SGHRS and CDR2 YFSETQ. CDR3 amino acids: CASSLWGGQETQYF. CDR3 in DNA: TGCGCCAGCAGCTTGTGGGGTGGCCAAGAGACCCAGTACTTC.

This clonotype was detected ten times or more. The chain joins TRBV28 to TRBJ1-1; 7 bases are shared with TRBD1. There are 15 residues in the CDR3. Germline loops: CDR1 MDHEN, CDR2 SYDVKM. The ends lost 5 bases at V and 10 bases at J; junction bases unmatched: 16. CDR3 residues: CASSPYRTGRIGAFF. The CDR3 DNA follows: TGTGCCAGCAGTCCCTACAGGACAGGAAGGATCGGAGCTTTCTTT.

This chain links TRBV12-5 with TRBJ1-5, with D maybe TRBD1 (6 bases). Trimming removed 3 bases from V and 0 bases from J, with 15 bases in between. Per germline, CDR1 LGHNT and CDR2 FRNRAP. This CDR3 has 17 amino acids. CDR3 in amino acids: CASGFTYRVGSNQPQHF. The CDR3 DNA is TGTGCTAGTGGTTTCACCTACAGGGTAGGTAGCAATCAGCCCCAGCATTTT.

There are a few counts of this clonotype. CDR3 sequence: CATSLGNRRGQETQYF. The CDR3 DNA follows: TGTGCCACCAGTTTAGGAAATCGGCGCGGTCAAGAGACCCAGTACTTC. This chain joins TRBV15 and TRBJ2-5; D is uncertain. The CDR3 runs to 16 residues. Germline V lookup: CDR1 LNHNV, CDR2 YYDKDF (reference sequence). Trimming cost V 6 bases and J 2 bases, with 19 bases left between them. Variable domain in full (rest from reference TRBV15 and TRBJ2-5): DAMVIQNPRYQVTQFGKPVTLSCSQTLNHNVMYWYQQKSSQAPKLLFHYYDKDFNNEADTPDNFQSRRPNTSFCFLDIRSPGLGDTAMYLCATSLGNRRGQETQYFGPGTRLLVL.

This clonotype showed up just a few times. This rearrangement joins TRBV24-1 to TRBJ1-2; D is unresolved. The CDR3 loop spans 14 amino acids. Trimming cost V 1 base and J 3 bases, with 8 bases left between them. Looked up from germline, CDR1 is KGHDR and CDR2 is SFDVKD. CDR3 in amino acids: CATSDFPGDYGYTF. The CDR3 DNA sequence: TGTGCCACCAGTGATTTTCCCGGAGACTATGGCTACACCTTC.

The chain combines TRBV20-1 with TRBJ2-7, with 7 bases that match TRBD1. Looked up from germline, CDR1 is DFQATT and CDR2 is SNEGSKA (reference sequence). The V gene end was trimmed by 4 bases and the J gene end by 3 bases; junction bases not matched to a gene: 6. The CDR3 spans 13 residues. CDR3 nucleotide sequence: TGCAGTGCTACCAGGACAGGAAACTACGAGCAGTACTTC. Translation: CSATRTGNYEQYF.

This clonotype showed up many times. The rearrangement joins TRBV2 to TRBJ1-6, with 7 bases aligning to TRBD1. The trim removed 5 bases at V and 3 bases at J, leaving 4 bases unmatched. The germline V gene encodes CDR1 SNHLY and CDR2 FYNNEI. This CDR3 is 15 amino acids long. CDR3 in amino acids: CASSKDRNYNSPLHF. The DNA for the CDR3 is TGTGCCAGCAGTAAGGACAGGAACTATAATTCACCCCTCCACTTT. Combining the CDR3 with reference TRBV2 and TRBJ1-6 gives the whole variable domain EPEVTQTPSHQVTQMGQEVILRCVPISNHLYFYWYRQILGQKVEFLVSFYNNEISEKSEIFDDQFSVERPDGSNFTLKIRSTKLEDSAMYFCASSKDRNYNSPLHFGNGTRLTVT.

Turning to this clonotype: It is unclear where the CDR3 begins or ends on the DNA, so no DNA is shown, and the CDR3 is as TCRdb lists it. The rearrangement uses TRBV7-9 and TRBJ2-2; the tabulated D call, TRBD2, remains unverified against the DNA. CDR1 SEHNR and CDR2 FQNEAQ come from the germline V gene (reference sequence). The CDR3 contains 22 residues when both ends are counted. This CDR3 reads CASSFYICSASHGTSYTGELFF.

This clonotype was recorded at least ten times. The chain recombines TRBV7-9 with TRBJ2-3; the D gene could be TRBD1 or TRBD2 (6 bases each). The ends were cut back, 5 bases at V and 2 bases at J, with 14 bases in the middle. The CDR3 spans 15 residues. Per the germline V gene, CDR1 is SEHNR and CDR2 is FQNEAQ (reference sequence). CDR3 sequence: CASSPSGAVTDTQYF. CDR3 DNA: TGTGCCAGCAGCCCCTCGGGGGCGGTCACAGATACGCAGTATTTT.

Ten or more counts support this clonotype. The genes are TRBV2 and TRBJ2-4; 10 nucleotides match TRBD2. CDR1 is SNHLY and CDR2 is FYNNEI in the germline V gene. The length of the CDR3 is 16 residues. Trimming removed 7 bases from V and 3 bases from J; junction bases left unmatched: 9. In DNA, the CDR3 is TGTGCCAGCATCGAAAGGCTAGCGGGAGTCAAAAACATTCAGTACTTC. Protein sequence: CASIERLAGVKNIQYF.

As to this clonotype: This may be a read error, as it is one base from a much larger clone. The chain has TRBV12-3 or TRBV12-4 and TRBJ1-5, with no clear D. This CDR3 spans 15 amino acids. Trimming took off 1 base at V and 0 bases at J, with 7 bases between the two ends. CDR3 sequence reads: CASSLGTYSNQPQHF. In nucleotides, the CDR3 is TGTGCCAGCAGTTTAGGGACGTATAGCAATCAGCCCCAGCATTTT.